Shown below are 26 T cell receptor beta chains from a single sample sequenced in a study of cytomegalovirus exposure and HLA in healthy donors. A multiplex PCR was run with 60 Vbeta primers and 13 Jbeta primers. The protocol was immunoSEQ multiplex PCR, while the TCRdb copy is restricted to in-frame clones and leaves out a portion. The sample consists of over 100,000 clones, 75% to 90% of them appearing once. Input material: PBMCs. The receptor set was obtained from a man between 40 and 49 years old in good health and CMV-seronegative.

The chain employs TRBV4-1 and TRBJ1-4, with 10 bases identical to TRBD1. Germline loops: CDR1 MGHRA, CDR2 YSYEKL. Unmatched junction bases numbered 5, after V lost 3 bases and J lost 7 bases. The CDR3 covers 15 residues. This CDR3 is CASSHPGQGIEKLFF. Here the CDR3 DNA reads TGCGCCAGCAGCCACCCGGGACAGGGGATTGAAAAACTGTTTTTT.

DNA for the CDR3: TGCAGCGCCGTAACGGGAGGGGACTACGAGCAGTACTTC. It translates to CSAVTGGDYEQYF. This chain links TRBV29-1 with TRBJ2-7; 8 bases are shared with TRBD2. CDR1 is SQVTM, CDR2 ANQGSEA, per germline. CDR3 length: 13 amino acids. V shed 7 bases, J shed 3 bases, and the junction held 8 bases outside the gene matches.

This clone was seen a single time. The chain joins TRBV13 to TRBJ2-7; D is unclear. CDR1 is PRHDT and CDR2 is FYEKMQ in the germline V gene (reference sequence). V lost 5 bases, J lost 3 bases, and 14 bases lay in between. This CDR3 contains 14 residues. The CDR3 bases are TGTGCCAGCAGCGCCAGGCCGGAAAGCTACGAGCAGTACTTC. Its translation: CASSARPESYEQYF. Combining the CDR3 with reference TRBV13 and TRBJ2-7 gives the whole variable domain AAGVIQSPRHLIKEKRETATLKCYPIPRHDTVYWYQQGPGQDPQFLISFYEKMQSDKGSIPDRFSAQQFSDYHSELNMSSLELGDSALYFCASSARPESYEQYFGPGTRLTVT.

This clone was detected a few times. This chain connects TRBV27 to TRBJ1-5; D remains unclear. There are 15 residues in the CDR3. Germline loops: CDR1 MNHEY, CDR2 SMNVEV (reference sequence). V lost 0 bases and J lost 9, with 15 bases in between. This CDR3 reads CASSLSSSGLGPQHF. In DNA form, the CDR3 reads TGTGCCAGCAGTTTATCGTCATCAGGCTTGGGGCCCCAGCATTTT.

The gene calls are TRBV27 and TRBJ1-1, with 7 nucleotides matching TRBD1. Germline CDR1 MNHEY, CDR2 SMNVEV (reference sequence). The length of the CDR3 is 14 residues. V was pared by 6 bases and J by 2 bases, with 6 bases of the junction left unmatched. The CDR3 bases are TGTGCCAGCAGCCCAGGGACAGCAAACACTGAAGCTTTCTTT. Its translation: CASSPGTANTEAFF.

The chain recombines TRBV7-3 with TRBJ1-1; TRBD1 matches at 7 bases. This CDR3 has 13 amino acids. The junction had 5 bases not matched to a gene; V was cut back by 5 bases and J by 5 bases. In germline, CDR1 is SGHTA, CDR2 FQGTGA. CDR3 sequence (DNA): TGTGCCAGCAGCACTACAGGGGTTACTGAAGCTTTCTTT. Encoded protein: CASSTTGVTEAFF. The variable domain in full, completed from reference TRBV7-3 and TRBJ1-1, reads GAGVSQTPSNKVTEKGKYVELRCDPISGHTALYWYRQSLGQGPEFLIYFQGTGAADDSGLPNDRFFAVRPEGSVSTLKIQRTERGDSAVYLCASSTTGVTEAFFGQGTRLTVV.

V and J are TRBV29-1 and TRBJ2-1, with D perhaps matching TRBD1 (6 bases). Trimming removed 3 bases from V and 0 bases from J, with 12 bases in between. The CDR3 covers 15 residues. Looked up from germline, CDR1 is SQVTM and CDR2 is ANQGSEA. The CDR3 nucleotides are TGCAGCGTTGATCGGGCAGGGGCCTCCTACAATGAGCAGTTCTTC. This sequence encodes CSVDRAGASYNEQFF.

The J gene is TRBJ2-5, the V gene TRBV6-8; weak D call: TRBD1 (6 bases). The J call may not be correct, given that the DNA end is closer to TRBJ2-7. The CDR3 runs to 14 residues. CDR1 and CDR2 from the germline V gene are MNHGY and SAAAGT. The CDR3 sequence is CASSNDRWAAEQYF. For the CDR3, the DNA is TGTGCCAGCAGTAATGACAGGTGGGCCGCCGAGCAGTACTTC.

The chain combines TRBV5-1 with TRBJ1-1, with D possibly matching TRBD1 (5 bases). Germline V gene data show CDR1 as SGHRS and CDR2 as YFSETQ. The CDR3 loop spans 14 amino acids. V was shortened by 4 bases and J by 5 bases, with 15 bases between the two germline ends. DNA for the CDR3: TGCGCCAGCAGCCCGGGCGGGGGGGATACTGAAGCTTTCTTT. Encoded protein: CASSPGGGDTEAFF.

The CDR3, as DNA: TGTGCCAGCAGTTTATGGACAGGGGGCCGGAATGAGCAGTTCTTC. This codes for CASSLWTGGRNEQFF. The chain carries TRBV28 and TRBJ2-1; 10 bases align to TRBD1. This CDR3 is 15 amino acids long. J gave up 7 bases and V 0 bases, and 3 bases lay outside the gene matches. Germline CDR1 reads MDHEN; CDR2 reads SYDVKM.

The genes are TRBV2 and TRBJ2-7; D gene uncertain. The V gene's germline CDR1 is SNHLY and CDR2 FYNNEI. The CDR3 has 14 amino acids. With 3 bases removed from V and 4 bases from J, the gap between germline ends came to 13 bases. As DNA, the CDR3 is TGTGCCAGCAGTGAGAATAGCCCGTTTTACGAGCAGTACTTC. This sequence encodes CASSENSPFYEQYF.

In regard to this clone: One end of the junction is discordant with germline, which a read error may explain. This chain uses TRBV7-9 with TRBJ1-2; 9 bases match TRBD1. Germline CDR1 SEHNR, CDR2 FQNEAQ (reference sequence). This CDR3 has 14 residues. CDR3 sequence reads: CSSSLGQGPYGYTF. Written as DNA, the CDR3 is TGTTCCAGCAGCTTAGGACAGGGGCCCTATGGCTACACCTTC.

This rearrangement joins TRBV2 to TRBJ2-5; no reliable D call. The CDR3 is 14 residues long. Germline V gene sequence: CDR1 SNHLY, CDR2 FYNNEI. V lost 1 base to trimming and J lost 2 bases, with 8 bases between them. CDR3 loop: CASSEDRVQETQYF. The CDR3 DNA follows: TGTGCCAGCAGTGAAGACAGAGTTCAAGAGACCCAGTACTTC.

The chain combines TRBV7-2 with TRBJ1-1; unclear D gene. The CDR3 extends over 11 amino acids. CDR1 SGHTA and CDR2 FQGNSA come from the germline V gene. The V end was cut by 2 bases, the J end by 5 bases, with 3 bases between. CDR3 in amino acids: CASSLRTEAFF. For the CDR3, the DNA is TGTGCCAGCAGCTTACGGACTGAAGCTTTCTTT.

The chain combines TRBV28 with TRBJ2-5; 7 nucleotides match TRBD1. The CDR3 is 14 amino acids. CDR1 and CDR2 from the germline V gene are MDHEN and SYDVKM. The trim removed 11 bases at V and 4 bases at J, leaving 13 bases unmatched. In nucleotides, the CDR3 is TGTGCCGGCATCCCGACAGGGTTGTCAGAGACCCAGTACTTC. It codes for CAGIPTGLSETQYF.

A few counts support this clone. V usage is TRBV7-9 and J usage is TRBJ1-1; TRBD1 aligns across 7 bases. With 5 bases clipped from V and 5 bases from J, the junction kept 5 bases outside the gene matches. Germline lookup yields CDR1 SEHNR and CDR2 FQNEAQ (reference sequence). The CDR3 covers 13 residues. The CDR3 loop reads CASSPTGATEAFF. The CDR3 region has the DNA TGTGCCAGCAGCCCCACAGGGGCGACTGAAGCTTTCTTT.

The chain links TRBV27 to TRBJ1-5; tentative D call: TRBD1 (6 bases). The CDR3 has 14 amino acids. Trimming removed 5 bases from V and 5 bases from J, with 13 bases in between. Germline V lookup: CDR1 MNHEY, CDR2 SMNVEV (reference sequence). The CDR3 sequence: CASSHQQGYQPQHF. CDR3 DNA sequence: TGTGCCAGCAGTCATCAACAGGGTTATCAGCCCCAGCATTTT.

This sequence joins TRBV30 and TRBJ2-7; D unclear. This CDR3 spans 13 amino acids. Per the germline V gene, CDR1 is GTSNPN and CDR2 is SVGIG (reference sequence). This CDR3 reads CALNRRRTYEQYF. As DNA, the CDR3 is TGTGCTCTGAATCGCCGGAGAACCTACGAGCAGTACTTC. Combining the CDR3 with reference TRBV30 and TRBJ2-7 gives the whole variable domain SQTIHQWPATLVQPVGSPLSLECTVEGTSNPNLYWYRQAAGRGLQLLFYSVGIGQISSEVPQNLSASRPQDRQFILSSKKLLLSDSGFYLCALNRRRTYEQYFGPGTRLTVT.

Here the CDR3 DNA reads TGTGCCAGCAGCTTAGGCACCCGACAGGGTAATGGTTACAATGAGCAGTTCTTC. Its protein product is CASSLGTRQGNGYNEQFF. This chain links TRBV7-6 with TRBJ2-1; 7 bases align to TRBD1. V lost 1 base and J lost 4; bases outside the gene matches: 13. Germline loops: CDR1 SGHVS, CDR2 FNYEAQ. The CDR3 is 18 residues long.

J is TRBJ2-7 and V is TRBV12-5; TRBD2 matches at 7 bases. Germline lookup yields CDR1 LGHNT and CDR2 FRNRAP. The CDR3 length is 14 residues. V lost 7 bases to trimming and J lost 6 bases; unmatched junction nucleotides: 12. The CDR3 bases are TGTGCTAGTGCCTTAGCGGGCGTGATCGCCGAGCAGTACTTC. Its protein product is CASALAGVIAEQYF. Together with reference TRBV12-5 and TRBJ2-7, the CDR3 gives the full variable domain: DARVTQTPRHKVTEMGQEVTMRCQPILGHNTVFWYRQTMMQGLELLAYFRNRAPLDDSGMPKDRFSAEMPDATLATLKIQPSEPRDSAVYFCASALAGVIAEQYFGPGTRLTVT.

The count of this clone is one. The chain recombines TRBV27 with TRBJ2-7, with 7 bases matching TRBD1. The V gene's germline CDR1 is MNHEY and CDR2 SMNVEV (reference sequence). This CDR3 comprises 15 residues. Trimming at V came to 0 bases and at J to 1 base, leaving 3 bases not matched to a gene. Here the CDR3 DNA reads TGTGCCAGCAGTTTATCAGGGGGCGGATCCTACGAGCAGTACTTC. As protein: CASSLSGGGSYEQYF.

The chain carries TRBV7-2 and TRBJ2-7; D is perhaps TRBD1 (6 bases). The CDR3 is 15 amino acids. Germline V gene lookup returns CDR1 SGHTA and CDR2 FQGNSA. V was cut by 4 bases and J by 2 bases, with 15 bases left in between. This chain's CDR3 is CASSSRQESAYEQYF. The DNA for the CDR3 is TGTGCCAGCAGCTCGCGACAGGAATCCGCCTACGAGCAGTACTTC.

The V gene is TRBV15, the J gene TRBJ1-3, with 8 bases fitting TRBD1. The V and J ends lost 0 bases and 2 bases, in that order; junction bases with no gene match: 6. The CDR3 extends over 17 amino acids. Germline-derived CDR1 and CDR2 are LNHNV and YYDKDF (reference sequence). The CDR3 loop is CATSRERQGAPGNTIYF. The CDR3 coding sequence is TGTGCCACCAGCAGAGAAAGGCAGGGGGCGCCTGGAAACACCATATATTTT.

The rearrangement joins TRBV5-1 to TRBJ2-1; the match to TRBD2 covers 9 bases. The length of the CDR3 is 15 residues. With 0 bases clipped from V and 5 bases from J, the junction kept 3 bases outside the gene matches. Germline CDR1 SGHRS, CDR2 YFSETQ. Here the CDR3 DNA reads TGCGCCAGCAGCTTGGGACTAGCGGTGAACAATGAGCAGTTCTTC. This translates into CASSLGLAVNNEQFF.

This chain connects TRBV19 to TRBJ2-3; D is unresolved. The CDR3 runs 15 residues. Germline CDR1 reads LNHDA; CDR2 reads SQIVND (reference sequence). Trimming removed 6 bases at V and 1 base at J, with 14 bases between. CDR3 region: CASRTQSAGTDTQYF. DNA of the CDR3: TGTGCCAGTAGAACCCAGTCCGCCGGCACAGATACGCAGTATTTT.

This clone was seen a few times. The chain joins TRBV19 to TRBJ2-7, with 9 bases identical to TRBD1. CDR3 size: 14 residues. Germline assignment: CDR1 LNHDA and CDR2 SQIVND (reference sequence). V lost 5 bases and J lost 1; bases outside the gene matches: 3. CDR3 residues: CASSFGQGSYEQYF. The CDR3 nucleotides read TGTGCCAGTAGTTTCGGACAGGGGTCCTACGAGCAGTACTTC.